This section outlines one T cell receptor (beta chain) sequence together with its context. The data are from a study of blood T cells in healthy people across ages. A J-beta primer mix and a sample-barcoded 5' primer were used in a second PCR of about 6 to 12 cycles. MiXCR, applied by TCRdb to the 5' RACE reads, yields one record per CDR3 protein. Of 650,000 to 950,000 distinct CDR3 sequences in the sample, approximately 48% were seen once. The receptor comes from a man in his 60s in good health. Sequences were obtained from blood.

As DNA, the CDR3 is TGCGCCAGCAGCCAAGACCGGGTAGGGGCCAAAAACATTCAGTACTTC. Residues: CASSQDRVGAKNIQYF. The chain carries TRBV4-3 and TRBJ2-4; no clear D. CDR3 size: 16 residues. Germline values: CDR1 LGHNA, CDR2 YSLEER. The V gene lost 0 bases and the J gene lost 1 base, with 10 bases spanning the gap.